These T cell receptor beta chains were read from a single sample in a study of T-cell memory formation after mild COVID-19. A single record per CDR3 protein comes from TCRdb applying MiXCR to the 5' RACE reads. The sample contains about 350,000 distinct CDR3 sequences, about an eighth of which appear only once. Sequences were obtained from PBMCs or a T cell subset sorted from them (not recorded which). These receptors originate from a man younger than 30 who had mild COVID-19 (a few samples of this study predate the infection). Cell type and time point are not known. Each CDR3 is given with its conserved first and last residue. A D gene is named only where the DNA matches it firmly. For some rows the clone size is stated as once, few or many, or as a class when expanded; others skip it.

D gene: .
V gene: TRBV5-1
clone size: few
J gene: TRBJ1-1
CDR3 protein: CASSLVDSMNTEAFF
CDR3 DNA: TGCGCCAGCAGCTTGGTTGACAGCATGAACACTGAAGCTTTCTTT

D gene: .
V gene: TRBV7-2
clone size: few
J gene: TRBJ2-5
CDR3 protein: CASSPENF
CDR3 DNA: TGTGCCAGCAGCCCAGAGAACTTC

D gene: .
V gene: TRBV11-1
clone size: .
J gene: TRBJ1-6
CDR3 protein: CASSAQAMGLPNSPLHF
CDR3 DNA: TGTGCCAGCAGCGCACAGGCGATGGGCCTTCCCAATTCACCCCTCCACTTT

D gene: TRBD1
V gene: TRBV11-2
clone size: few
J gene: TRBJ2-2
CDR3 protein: CASSPIQGARGGELFF
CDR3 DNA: TGTGCCAGCAGCCCAATACAGGGGGCGAGGGGCGGGGAGCTGTTTTTT

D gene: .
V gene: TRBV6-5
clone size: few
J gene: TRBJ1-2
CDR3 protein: CASSYSHPQGYYGYTF
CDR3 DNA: TGTGCCAGCAGTTACTCCCACCCCCAGGGGTACTATGGCTACACCTTC

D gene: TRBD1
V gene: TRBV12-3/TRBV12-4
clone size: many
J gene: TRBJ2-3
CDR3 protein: CASSLDRGHTDTQYF
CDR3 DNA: TGTGCCAGCAGTTTAGACAGGGGGCACACAGATACGCAGTATTTT

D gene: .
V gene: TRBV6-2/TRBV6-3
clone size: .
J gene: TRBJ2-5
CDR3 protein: CASSYRTGVTQETQYF
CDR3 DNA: TGTGCCAGCAGTTATCGTACAGGAGTCACACAAGAGACCCAGTACTTC

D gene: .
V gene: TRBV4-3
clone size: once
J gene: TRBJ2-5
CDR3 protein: CASSQEPVQETQYF
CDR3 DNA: TGCGCCAGCAGCCAAGAGCCAGTACAAGAGACCCAGTACTTC

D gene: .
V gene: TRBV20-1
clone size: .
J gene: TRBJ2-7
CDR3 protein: CSAPGFYEQYF
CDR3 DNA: TGCAGTGCCCCCGGCTTTTACGAGCAGTACTTC

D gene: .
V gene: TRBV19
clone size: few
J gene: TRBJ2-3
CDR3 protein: CASSGSLSTDTQYF
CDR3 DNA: TGTGCCAGTAGTGGGTCCCTTAGCACAGATACGCAGTATTTT

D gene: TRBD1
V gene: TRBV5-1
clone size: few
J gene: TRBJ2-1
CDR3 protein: CASSFGTGEYNEQFF
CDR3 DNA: TGCGCCAGCAGCTTTGGGACAGGAGAGTACAATGAGCAGTTCTTC

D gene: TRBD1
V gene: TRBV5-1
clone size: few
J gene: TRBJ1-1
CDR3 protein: CASSLALGQGNTEAFF
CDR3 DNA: TGCGCCAGCAGCTTGGCTCTGGGACAGGGGAACACTGAAGCTTTCTTT

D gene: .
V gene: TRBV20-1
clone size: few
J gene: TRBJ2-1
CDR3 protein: CSARSGNEQFF
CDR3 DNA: TGCAGTGCTAGGAGTGGCAATGAGCAGTTCTTC

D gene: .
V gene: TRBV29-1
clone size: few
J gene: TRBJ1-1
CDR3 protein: CSAVRTTRNTEAFF
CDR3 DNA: TGCAGCGCCGTCCGGACAACCCGGAACACTGAAGCTTTCTTT

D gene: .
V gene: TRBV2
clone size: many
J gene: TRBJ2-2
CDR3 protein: CASSATVNTGELFF
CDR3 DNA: TGTGCCAGTTCCGCGACGGTGAACACCGGGGAGCTGTTTTTT

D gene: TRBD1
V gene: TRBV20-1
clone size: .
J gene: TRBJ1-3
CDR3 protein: CSVQPPDRVVGNTIYF
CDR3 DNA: TGCAGTGTCCAGCCCCCGGACAGGGTAGTAGGAAACACCATATATTTT

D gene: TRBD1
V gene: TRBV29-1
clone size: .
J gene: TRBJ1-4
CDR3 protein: CSVVLLVRGQTNEKLFF
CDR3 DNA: TGCAGCGTTGTCCTTTTGGTCAGGGGGCAAACTAATGAAAAACTGTTTTTT

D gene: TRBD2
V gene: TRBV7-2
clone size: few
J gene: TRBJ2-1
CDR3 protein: CASSLVLAGKEQFF
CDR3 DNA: TGTGCCAGCAGCTTAGTCCTAGCGGGGAAGGAGCAGTTCTTC

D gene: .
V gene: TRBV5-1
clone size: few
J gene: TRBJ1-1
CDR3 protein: CASIPEPMNTEAFF
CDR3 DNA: TGCGCCAGCATTCCAGAACCAATGAACACTGAAGCTTTCTTT

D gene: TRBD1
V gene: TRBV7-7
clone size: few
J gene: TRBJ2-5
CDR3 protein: CASSLTGPVETQYF
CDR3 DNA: TGTGCTAGCAGCCTGACAGGGCCGGTAGAGACCCAGTACTTC

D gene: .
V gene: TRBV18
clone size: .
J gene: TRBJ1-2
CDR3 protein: CASSLKGGSYGYTF
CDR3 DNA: TGTGCCAGCTCACTCAAGGGGGGCAGCTATGGCTACACCTTC

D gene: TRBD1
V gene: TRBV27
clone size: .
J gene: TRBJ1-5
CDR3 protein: CASSSRDRGNQPQHF
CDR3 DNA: TGTGCCAGCAGTTCTAGAGACAGGGGCAATCAGCCCCAGCATTTT

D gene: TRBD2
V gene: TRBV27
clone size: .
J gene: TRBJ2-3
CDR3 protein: CASSPGLAGYTDTQYF
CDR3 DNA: TGTGCCAGCAGTCCTGGACTAGCGGGGTACACAGATACGCAGTATTTT

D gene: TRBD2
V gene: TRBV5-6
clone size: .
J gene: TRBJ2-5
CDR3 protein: CASSSRPSGGGQETQYF
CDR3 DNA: TGTGCCAGCAGCTCTAGACCTTCGGGGGGGGGCCAAGAGACCCAGTACTTC

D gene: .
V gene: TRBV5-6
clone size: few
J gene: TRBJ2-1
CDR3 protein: CASSLGPSAYNEQFF
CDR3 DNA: TGTGCCAGCAGCTTGGGTCCTAGCGCTTACAATGAGCAGTTCTTC

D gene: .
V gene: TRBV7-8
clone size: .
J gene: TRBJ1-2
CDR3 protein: CASSLAAGSWGYGYTF
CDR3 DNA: TGTGCCAGCAGCTTAGCGGCAGGGTCGTGGGGCTATGGCTACACCTTC

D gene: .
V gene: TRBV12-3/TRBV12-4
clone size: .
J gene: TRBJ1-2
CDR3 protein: CASTWGGSIANYGYTF
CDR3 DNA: TGTGCCAGCACCTGGGGAGGATCTATCGCTAACTATGGCTACACCTTC

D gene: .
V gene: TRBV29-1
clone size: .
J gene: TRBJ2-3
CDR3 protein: CSVSTTDTQYF
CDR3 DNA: TGCAGCGTTTCCACCACAGATACGCAGTATTTT

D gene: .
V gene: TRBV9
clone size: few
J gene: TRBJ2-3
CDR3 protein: CASSLRLSGTDTQYF
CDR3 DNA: TGTGCCAGCAGCTTACGACTATCGGGCACAGATACGCAGTATTTT

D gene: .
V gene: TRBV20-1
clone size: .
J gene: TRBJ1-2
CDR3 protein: CSARDVGGTSNCGYTF
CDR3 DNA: TGCAGTGCTAGAGACGTCGGGGGGACCTCTAACTGTGGCTACACCTTC

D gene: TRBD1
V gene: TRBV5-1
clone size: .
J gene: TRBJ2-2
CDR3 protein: CASSGRDSLNTGELFF
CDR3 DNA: TGCGCCAGCAGCGGACGGGACAGCTTGAACACCGGGGAGCTGTTTTTT

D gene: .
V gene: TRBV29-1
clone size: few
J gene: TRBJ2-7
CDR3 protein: CSVLTYEQYF
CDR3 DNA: TGCAGCGTTCTGACCTACGAGCAGTACTTC

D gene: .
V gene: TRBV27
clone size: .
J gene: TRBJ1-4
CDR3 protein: CASSLLTAGEKLFF
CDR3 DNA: TGTGCCAGCAGTTTATTGACGGCAGGTGAAAAACTGTTTTTT